What follows are 18 T cell receptor beta chains derived from one specimen sequenced in a study of blood T cell repertoires in COVID-19. Assay: immunoSEQ multiplex PCR; the TCRdb copy retains only in-frame clones and omits some. The table shows around 100,000 clones, with approximately 84% occurring only once. The sample was peripheral blood. The source is a human donor in a cohort sampled during active COVID-19.

V and J are TRBV10-2 and TRBJ2-7; 7 bases align to TRBD2. The CDR3 spans 15 residues. Germline loops: CDR1 WSHSY, CDR2 SAAADI. The junction had 13 bases not matched to a gene; V was cut back by 8 bases and J by 3 bases. The CDR3 bases are TGCGCCAGCGGGGTTTCGTGGGGGGGAAACTACGAGCAGTACTTC. This encodes CASGVSWGGNYEQYF.

The rearrangement uses TRBV7-8 and TRBJ2-5; perhaps TRBD1 as D (6 bases). Trimming removed 5 bases from V and 5 bases from J, with 15 bases in between. The germline V gene encodes CDR1 SGHVS and CDR2 FQNEAQ. The length of the CDR3 is 14 residues. The CDR3, as DNA: TGTGCCAGCAGCCTGCAGGGGATAGAGGAGACCCAGTACTTC. Translated, it gives CASSLQGIEETQYF. Complete variable domain (other parts from reference TRBV7-8 and TRBJ2-5): GAGVSQSPRYKVAKRGQDVALRCDPISGHVSLFWYQQALGQGPEFLTYFQNEAQLDKSGLPSDRFFAERPEGSVSTLKIQRTQQEDSAVYLCASSLQGIEETQYFGPGTRLLVL.

The chain couples TRBV5-1 to TRBJ2-3; 9 bases align to TRBD2. This CDR3 has 16 residues. Germline V lookup: CDR1 SGHRS, CDR2 YFSETQ. The junction had 7 bases not matched to a gene; V was cut back by 0 bases and J by 5 bases. CDR3 DNA sequence: TGCGCCAGCAGCTTGGCCGGAGCGGGGGGCAGAGATACGCAGTATTTT. Its protein product is CASSLAGAGGRDTQYF.

The J gene is TRBJ1-1, the V gene TRBV7-9, with 12 nucleotides matching TRBD1. CDR3 size: 18 residues. Germline V gene sequence: CDR1 SEHNR, CDR2 FQNEAQ (reference sequence). The V segment lost 5 bases and the J segment 2 bases; nucleotides outside the gene matches: 12. CDR3 in DNA: TGTGCCAGCAGCCCGCGTGGGGGACAGGGGGCGAGCAACACTGAAGCTTTCTTT. Its translation is CASSPRGGQGASNTEAFF.

The V call is TRBV5-1, the J call TRBJ2-3; 7 bases are a match to TRBD1. Trimming at V came to 3 bases and at J to 0 bases, leaving 7 bases not matched to a gene. Germline values: CDR1 SGHRS, CDR2 YFSETQ. The CDR3 is 16 residues long. The CDR3: CASSSGQAPSTDTQYF. The CDR3 DNA sequence: TGCGCCAGCAGCTCCGGACAGGCCCCTAGCACAGATACGCAGTATTTT.

The chain is built from TRBV9 and TRBJ2-3; TRBD1 might be the D (7 bases). Germline assignment: CDR1 SGDLS and CDR2 YYNGEE. CDR3 length equals 18 residues. Trimming cost V 0 bases and J 1 base, with 18 bases left between them. CDR3 region: CASSVVQGLAAGTDTQYF. CDR3 bases: TGTGCCAGCAGCGTAGTACAGGGGTTAGCGGCTGGCACAGATACGCAGTATTTT.

The chain combines TRBV6-5 with TRBJ2-1, with 10 bases fitting TRBD2. The CDR3 is 15 residues long. From germline, CDR1 is MNHEY and CDR2 SVGAGI. The V gene end was trimmed by 7 bases and the J gene end by 5 bases; junction bases not matched to a gene: 8. The CDR3 nucleotides are TGTGCCAGCATCTGGGCTAGCGGGGGCCACAATGAGCAGTTCTTC. It encodes CASIWASGGHNEQFF.

This chain uses TRBV19 with TRBJ1-2; D is perhaps TRBD1 (6 bases). The CDR3 has 14 amino acids. CDR1 and CDR2 (germline): LNHDA, SQIVND (reference sequence). The V gene lost 6 bases and the J gene lost 3 bases, with 14 bases spanning the gap. CDR3 coding DNA: TGTGCCAGTAGGGGGGCGGACAGTTACTATGGCTACACCTTC. Its protein product is CASRGADSYYGYTF.

The chain combines TRBV5-1 with TRBJ2-3, with D perhaps matching TRBD2 (6 bases). Germline lookup yields CDR1 SGHRS and CDR2 YFSETQ. The CDR3 is 14 amino acids. Trimming pared 3 bases from V and 9 bases from J, leaving 17 bases between. CDR3 in amino acids: CASSSLASAGTQYF. CDR3 nucleotides: TGCGCCAGCAGCTCACTCGCTAGCGCAGGAACGCAGTATTTT.

This clone was counted once. The chain has TRBV3-1 (or the pseudogene TRBV3-2) and TRBJ2-1; D may be TRBD1 (6 bases). Germline CDR1 is LGHDT and CDR2 is YNNKEL (reference sequence). CDR3 length equals 13 residues. Trimming removed 0 bases from V and 10 bases from J, with 10 bases in between. The CDR3 nucleotides are TGTGCCAGCAGCCAAGAGGGGGCCAGGGAGCAGTTCTTC. Translated: CASSQEGAREQFF.

The chain employs TRBV5-1 and TRBJ1-3; tentatively, D is TRBD1 (5 bases). The CDR3 runs to 15 residues. The germline V and J ends were trimmed by 0 bases and 2 bases, with 9 bases remaining between them. CDR1 SGHRS and CDR2 YFSETQ come from the germline V gene. CDR3 bases: TGCGCCAGCAGCTTGGATCGGGGGGCTGGAAACACCATATATTTT. This sequence encodes CASSLDRGAGNTIYF.

The chain uses TRBV20-1 and TRBJ2-2; 7 bases fit TRBD1. After removal of 3 bases from V and 1 base from J, the junction contained 5 bases not matched to a gene. Germline values: CDR1 DFQATT, CDR2 SNEGSKA (reference sequence). The CDR3 extends over 15 amino acids. CDR3 loop: CSASRDSKNTGELFF. For the CDR3, the DNA is TGCAGTGCTAGTAGGGACAGCAAGAACACCGGGGAGCTGTTTTTT.

This rearrangement joins TRBV7-9 to TRBJ2-1, with 9 bases matching TRBD1. Germline-derived CDR1 and CDR2 are SEHNR and FQNEAQ (reference sequence). The CDR3 totals 15 residues. V lost 5 bases and J lost 2; bases outside the gene matches: 4. Here the CDR3 reads CASSQGQGAYNEQFF. For the CDR3, the DNA is TGTGCCAGCAGCCAGGGACAGGGCGCCTACAATGAGCAGTTCTTC.

This rearrangement joins TRBV7-9 to TRBJ2-7; D is ambiguous. The CDR3 extends over 13 amino acids. Germline V gives CDR1 SEHNR, CDR2 FQNEAQ (reference sequence). The germline V and J ends were trimmed by 4 bases and 2 bases, with 9 bases remaining between them. The CDR3 region is CASSSWQAYEQYF. CDR3 DNA: TGTGCCAGCAGCTCTTGGCAGGCCTACGAGCAGTACTTC.

The chain couples TRBV19 to TRBJ1-2, with 8 bases lining up with TRBD1. Germline V gene sequence: CDR1 LNHDA, CDR2 SQIVND (reference sequence). V lost 7 bases to trimming and J lost 8 bases; unmatched junction nucleotides: 9. CDR3 length equals 13 residues. CDR3 residues: CASTLQGGGGYTF. CDR3 DNA: TGTGCCAGTACCCTACAGGGGGGGGGCGGCTACACCTTC. Variable domain in full (rest from reference TRBV19 and TRBJ1-2): DGGITQSPKYLFRKEGQNVTLSCEQNLNHDAMYWYRQDPGQGLRLIYYSQIVNDFQKGDIAEGYSVSREKKESFPLTVTSAQKNPTAFYLCASTLQGGGGYTFGSGTRLTVV.

The chain has TRBV5-6 and TRBJ1-2; TRBD1 might be the D (5 bases). Germline-derived CDR1 and CDR2 are SGHDT and YYEEEE. V dropped 0 bases and J dropped 0 bases, with 6 bases sitting between them. The CDR3 consists of 14 residues. The CDR3 here is CASSLAGPNYGYTF. The CDR3 bases are TGTGCCAGCAGCTTGGCAGGGCCTAACTATGGCTACACCTTC.

The V call is TRBV5-1, the J call TRBJ2-3; TRBD1 agrees at 8 bases. The CDR3 consists of 14 residues. V shed 4 bases and J 5 bases; nucleotides not matched to a gene: 6. Germline values: CDR1 SGHRS, CDR2 YFSETQ. CDR3 amino acids: CASSPAGGLDTQYF. The CDR3 region has the DNA TGCGCCAGCAGCCCAGCAGGGGGCTTAGATACGCAGTATTTT.

The J gene is TRBJ1-3, the V gene TRBV5-1; no firm D call. This CDR3 has 14 amino acids. Trimming shortened V by 0 bases and J by 1 base, and 5 bases separated the two germline ends. Germline V gives CDR1 SGHRS, CDR2 YFSETQ. CDR3 sequence reads: CASSLALSGNTIYF. The CDR3 nucleotides read TGCGCCAGCAGCTTGGCCCTTTCTGGAAACACCATATATTTT.